This T cell receptor beta chain emerged from a study of T cells after yellow fever vaccination. Broader study findings: Booster sampling recovered most clones from primary vaccination (96% CD4, approximately 90% CD8).

MiXCR, applied by TCRdb to the 5' RACE reads, yields one record per CDR3 protein. The sample includes about 73,000 distinct CDR3 sequences, approximately 8% of them seen just once. This CDR3 is 16 amino acids long. CDR1 and CDR2 from the germline V gene are SGHTA and FQGNSA. V was trimmed by 6 bases and J by 6 bases, leaving 23 bases between them. This clonotype was found a few times. The antigen is undetermined. The V and J genes are TRBV7-2 and TRBJ2-5, with D possibly being TRBD1 (5 bases). Specimen: CD8+ T cells sorted from PBMCs, collected on the day of the yellow fever booster vaccination. This TCR was recovered from a man aged 30-40 years who received the YFV17D yellow fever vaccine. DNA of the CDR3: TGTGCCAGCAGGCCAGCCACGGGCAGGGAAATCCAGACCCAGTACTTC. Its translation: CASRPATGREIQTQYF.